This T cell receptor (beta chain) came from a study of blood T cell repertoires in COVID-19 (dated by TCRdb to 2019 to 2021). Describing the broader study: Collaborator samples came from the United States, Italy and Spain and covered acute and convalescent phases of COVID-19. The repertoires were released in a freely available public database meant as a resource for research on the immune response to SARS-CoV-2. Samples came from the ongoing ImmuneRACE study (first 160 participants) plus 1,254 subjects from 6 global collaborators. Nearly every sample came with metadata listing a de-identified subject ID, COVID-19 status, age in years and sex. The prospective study material was composed of cDNA or gDNA derived from T cells, B-cell-depleted T cells, or PBMCs. Subjects who had been exposed to COVID-19, were actively infected with it, or had recovered from it provided the deeply sampled blood TCRbeta repertoires that made up the dataset. HLA class I and class II types, where available, came from metadata supplied by the sample provider rather than from assay-based typing. Results the study describes overall, beyond this receptor: Clinical and demographic metadata were provided uncurated, with the amount varying by source and participant.

TCRbeta CDR3 regions were amplified from genomic DNA by means of the immunoSEQ Assay, a bias-controlled multiplex PCR. The authors' pipeline ran thus. The number of nucleated cells in each sample was estimated from the amplification of reference gene primers within the assay. To quantify the absolute abundance of each unique TCRbeta CDR3 rearrangement, sequence reads were collapsed and filtered. Productive Simpson clonality was computed per sample as the square root of Simpson's diversity index over productive rearrangements. The table comes from immuneACCESS by way of TCRdb, which keeps in-frame sequences with V and J called. Part of the clones is missing from these tables; in studies checked, under half for an unresolved V gene and the rest for unknown reasons. V and J calls and clone size come straight from that table; D and trimming were deduced from the DNA. The sample data list approximately 160,000 clones, and around 83% of these were observed just once. The ten largest account for approximately 4% of the sample.

CDR1 and CDR2, per the germline V gene, are SGHRS and YFSETQ. Inclusive of the bounding cysteine and phenylalanine, the CDR3 is 16 residues long. CDR3 DNA is the only sequence kept; it has 48 bases, read in frame from the first base. Germline trimming: 0 bases from V, 5 bases from J; junction bases outside gene matches: 8. In the case of this clone: It lacks a known antigen. Base qualities are missing; no much larger clone stands one base away.

Enrolling through a virtual design, the prospective study's participants ranged in age from roughly 18 to 90 years and lived across about two dozen United States geographic areas. In the prospective study, cohorts were assigned on the basis of participant-reported clinical history obtained from a screening survey and a study questionnaire. In the prospective study, whole blood, serum and a nasopharyngeal or oropharyngeal swab were collected from each participant by mobile phlebotomists. Prospective study participants could optionally give additional blood draws and questionnaires over an approximately two-month period. Prospective study blood samples were shipped either frozen or at room temperature before DNA extraction.

The receptor chain draws on TRBV5-1 and TRBJ2-4; TRBD2 fits 7 bases in the junction. The origin of this receptor is a woman aged 45 to 65 in a cohort exposed to, infected with or recovered from COVID-19 (not recorded which). The sequencing sample was made of PBMCs or T cells enriched from blood (not recorded which). Here the CDR3 is given as CASSLDPAGRENIQYF. The DNA sequence is TGCGCCAGCAGCTTGGATCCAGCGGGGAGGGAAAACATTCAGTACTTC.